The 17 T cell receptor beta chains reported below all come from one sample, sequenced in a study of regulatory T cells in long-lasting Graves disease. Researchers made TCR beta libraries by using iRepertoire HTBI primers and running Arm-PCR on CDR3 regions. Each CDR3 protein is one row after TCRdb ran MiXCR on the multiplex PCR reads. The sample includes about 380,000 distinct CDR3 sequences, roughly 15% of them seen just once. Time point described: newly diagnosed GD, antithyroid drugs for less than 3 months. RNA isolated from PBMCs was used to make the TCR library. The input for sequencing was peripheral blood mononuclear cells (PBMCs), taken at new diagnosis, from a patient treated with antithyroid drugs. These TCRs come from a female donor with Graves disease.

This clonotype came up many times. The chain employs TRBV12-5 and TRBJ1-1; no clear D gene. Germline assignment: CDR1 LGHNT and CDR2 FRNRAP. This CDR3 is built from 13 residues. V was shortened by 3 bases and J by 0 bases, with 5 bases between the two germline ends. CDR3 loop: CASGLRMNTEAFF. The CDR3 nucleotides read TGTGCTAGTGGTTTACGGATGAACACTGAAGCTTTCTTT.

This clonotype was observed at least ten times. As DNA, the CDR3 is TGTGCCAGCAGCCGAGAGGGACAGCTCTATGGCTACACCTTC. Protein: CASSREGQLYGYTF. The chain recombines TRBV4-2 with TRBJ1-2; 7 nucleotides agree with TRBD1. The V gene's germline CDR1 is LGHNA and CDR2 YNFKEQ. Germline trimming cut 4 bases from V and 4 bases from J; bases unmatched to any gene: 6. CDR3 length: 14 residues.

This clonotype was recorded at least ten times. This chain uses TRBV5-5 with TRBJ2-1, with D possibly matching TRBD2 (6 bases). From germline, CDR1 is SGHKS and CDR2 YYEKEE (reference sequence). The CDR3 covers 16 residues. V lost 0 bases and J 8 bases, leaving 18 bases between the germline ends. The CDR3 reads CASSLGGTTRLDEQFF. For the CDR3, the DNA is TGTGCCAGCAGCTTGGGGGGGACGACTAGGCTTGATGAGCAGTTCTTC.

At least ten counts were recorded for this clonotype. The chain joins TRBV12-5 to TRBJ2-7; D call uncertain. This CDR3 is built from 13 residues. CDR1 and CDR2 from the germline V gene are LGHNT and FRNRAP. V lost 4 bases and J 2 bases, leaving 9 bases between the germline ends. The CDR3 region is CASGSGRTYEQYF. The CDR3 nucleotides read TGTGCTAGTGGTTCTGGCAGGACCTACGAGCAGTACTTC. The variable domain in full, completed from reference TRBV12-5 and TRBJ2-7, reads DARVTQTPRHKVTEMGQEVTMRCQPILGHNTVFWYRQTMMQGLELLAYFRNRAPLDDSGMPKDRFSAEMPDATLATLKIQPSEPRDSAVYFCASGSGRTYEQYFGPGTRLTVT.

There are a few counts of this clonotype. The chain combines TRBV5-1 with TRBJ1-5; TRBD1 matches 7 bases. Trimming took 4 bases from V and 7 from J; bases not matched to a gene: 11. This CDR3 spans 15 amino acids. Germline CDR1 SGHRS, CDR2 YFSETQ. The CDR3 loop is CASSPAGGLGQPQHF. The CDR3 DNA reads TGCGCCAGCAGCCCCGCAGGGGGACTAGGCCAGCCCCAGCATTTT.

This clonotype was counted many times. The chain joins TRBV2 to TRBJ2-1, with 10 bases that match TRBD2. With 9 bases clipped from V and 10 bases from J, the junction kept 9 bases outside the gene matches. Germline V lookup: CDR1 SNHLY, CDR2 FYNNEI. The CDR3 spans 13 residues. CDR3 bases: TGTGCCAGGCTAGCGGGGGCCCCCCCCGAGCAGTTCTTC. This gives the protein CARLAGAPPEQFF.

This clonotype was seen at least ten times. One end of the junction does not line up with germline, which may come from a read error. The rearrangement joins TRBV7-7 to TRBJ2-2; D unresolved. This CDR3 region has 15 residues. The germline V gene encodes CDR1 SSHAT and CDR2 FNYEAQ (reference sequence). In nucleotides, the CDR3 is TGTGCTAGCAGCTTAGGTTGGGCTGACACCGGGGAGCTGTTTTTT. Translating it yields CASSLGWADTGELFF.

The chain couples TRBV29-1 to TRBJ2-5; 10 bases are a match to TRBD2. This CDR3 contains 17 residues. CDR1 SQVTM and CDR2 ANQGSEA come from the germline V gene. V shed 4 bases, J shed 5 bases, and the junction held 16 bases outside the gene matches. The CDR3 DNA sequence: TGCAGCGTTGGCTACCCCCTAGCGGGAGTGCTCGACGAGACCCAGTACTTC. Translating gives CSVGYPLAGVLDETQYF.

In this sample, this clonotype turned up a few times. The chain employs TRBV7-2 and TRBJ2-2; either TRBD1 or TRBD2 may fit D (6 bases each). Looked up from germline, CDR1 is SGHTA and CDR2 is FQGNSA. The CDR3 has 17 residues. Trimming removed 4 bases from V and 2 bases from J, with 17 bases in between. CDR3 amino acids: CASSWGQVADNTGELFF. CDR3 nucleotides: TGTGCCAGCAGCTGGGGGCAAGTAGCGGACAACACCGGGGAGCTGTTTTTT. The complete variable domain, with remaining parts taken from reference TRBV7-2 and TRBJ2-2, reads GAGVSQSPSNKVTEKGKDVELRCDPISGHTALYWYRQSLGQGLEFLIYFQGNSAPDKSGLPSDRFSAERTGGSVSTLTIQRTQQEDSAVYLCASSWGQVADNTGELFFGEGSRLTVL.

This clonotype was seen many times. The chain uses TRBV27 and TRBJ1-2, with 7 bases aligning to TRBD1. V was clipped by 6 bases and J by 3 bases; unmatched bases: 4. CDR1 MNHEY and CDR2 SMNVEV come from the germline V gene (reference sequence). CDR3 length: 13 residues. The CDR3, as DNA: TGTGCCAGCAGACGAGGGGGCGACTATGGCTACACCTTC. Translating gives CASRRGGDYGYTF.

This clonotype was observed many times. The chain employs TRBV12-3 or TRBV12-4 and TRBJ1-1; D is ambiguous. Trimming removed 6 bases from V and 3 bases from J, with 8 bases in between. CDR3 length equals 12 residues. This chain's CDR3 is CASSLAYTEAFF. The DNA for the CDR3 is TGTGCCAGCAGCCTCGCCTACACTGAAGCTTTCTTT.

The V and J genes are TRBV11-2 and TRBJ1-6; D is ambiguous. Per germline, CDR1 SGHAT and CDR2 FQNNGV. The CDR3 has 17 amino acids. Between the trimmed V and J ends, which lost 8 bases and 8 bases, there was a span of 25 bases. For the CDR3, the DNA is TGTGCCAGCTCACCCCGGGCGGGGTACGGGGAGGATTCACCCCTCCACTTT. Its protein product is CASSPRAGYGEDSPLHF.

This clonotype came up many times. The chain combines TRBV27 with TRBJ1-1; 10 positions agree with TRBD1. The CDR3 has 21 amino acids. The V gene end was trimmed by 4 bases and the J gene end by 0 bases; junction bases not matched to a gene: 20. Germline V lookup: CDR1 MNHEY, CDR2 SMNVEV (reference sequence). CDR3 DNA: TGTGCCAGCAGTTCCAATTACGACAGGGGGCGGTTAGGCTTCATGAACACTGAAGCTTTCTTT. Its protein is CASSSNYDRGRLGFMNTEAFF.

The table lists this clonotype with many counts. The rearrangement links TRBV2 to TRBJ1-5; 8 bases match TRBD1. CDR1 is SNHLY, CDR2 FYNNEI, per germline. J gave up 3 bases and V 6 bases, and 4 bases lay outside the gene matches. The CDR3 extends over 14 amino acids. Here the CDR3 DNA reads TGTGCCAGCAGGCGGGACAGGAACAATCAGCCCCAGCATTTT. Translated, it gives CASRRDRNNQPQHF.

This chain connects TRBV4-2 to TRBJ2-2; the D call may be TRBD1 or TRBD2 (6 bases each). The V gene's germline CDR1 is LGHNA and CDR2 YNFKEQ. This CDR3 is built from 17 residues. The V end was cut by 1 base, the J end by 13 bases, with 25 bases between. CDR3 coding DNA: TGTGCCAGCAGCCAAGTCCTCTGGGGGGCGCCCGAGGGGCGGCTGTTTTTT. Its protein product is CASSQVLWGAPEGRLFF.

This chain connects TRBV7-2 to TRBJ2-2; D perhaps matches TRBD2 (5 bases). The V end was cut by 1 base, the J end by 1 base, with 10 bases between. Germline assignment: CDR1 SGHTA and CDR2 FQGNSA. This CDR3 is built from 16 residues. Here the CDR3 reads CASSLVWAGNTGELFF. CDR3 sequence (DNA): TGTGCCAGCAGCTTAGTATGGGCGGGGAACACCGGGGAGCTGTTTTTT.

This clonotype was counted between two and nine times. One end of the junction does not line up with germline, which may come from a read error. J is TRBJ2-3 and V is TRBV15; maybe TRBD1 (6 bases). TRBJ2-5 explains the end of the DNA better; the J call may be wrong. This CDR3 has 14 amino acids. Germline assignment: CDR1 LNHNV and CDR2 YYDKDF (reference sequence). The CDR3 sequence is CVTSSARGFQTQYF. Here the CDR3 DNA reads TGTGTCACCAGCAGCGCCAGGGGTTTCCAGACCCAGTACTTC.